The TCR beta chain described here comes from a study of blood T cell repertoires in COVID-19. V was clipped by 10 bases and J by 10 bases; unmatched bases: 12. The germline gives CDR1 SNHLY, CDR2 FYNNEI. The CDR3 has 13 residues. Original analysis: By means of reference gene primer amplification, nucleated cell counts were estimated. Sequenced by immunoSEQ multiplex PCR; TCRdb stores in-frame clones only, minus some. Clone size and the V and J calls come from that table; the DNA yielded D and trimming. Of tens of thousands of clones detected, about four fifths appear once; the ten largest clones hold 6.5% to 9%.

The chain is built from TRBV2 and TRBJ1-4, with 7 nucleotides matching TRBD1. The specimen sequenced was peripheral blood. The TCR originated in a man in his 60s with active COVID-19. CDR3 amino acids: CATTDSPGGKLFF. The CDR3 DNA reads TGTGCCACCACGGACAGCCCAGGGGGAAAACTGTTTTTT.